This T cell receptor beta chain was retrieved from a study of control samples from healthy donors and cancer patients. The V and J ends lost 8 bases and 5 bases respectively, with 4 bases between them. This CDR3 region has 10 residues. CDR1 and CDR2 from the germline V gene are MNHEY and SVGAGI. Produced via immunoSEQ multiplex PCR; TCRdb's table is partial and in-frame only. In the table there are about 120,000 clones, approximately 90% of which are singletons. Sequencing input: blood. The receptor was isolated from a woman aged 18-35 years in good health. The chain is built from TRBV6-5 and TRBJ1-5, with unresolved D. The CDR3 loop is CASGDQPQHF. The DNA of the CDR3 is TGTGCCAGCGGGGATCAGCCCCAGCATTTT.